This T cell receptor beta chain was retrieved from a study of shared clonotypes between healthy human individuals. Study-wide results and caveats: Clonotypes shared by all four donors outscored non-shared clonotypes in generation probability.

About this clone: Its target is unknown.

Measured with immunoSEQ multiplex PCR; TCRdb has only the in-frame clones, and not every one. Of about 2.3 million clones listed, approximately 93% are singletons. The CDR3 runs to 14 residues. V gave up 5 bases and J gave up 11 bases, with 19 bases separating them. Germline values: CDR1 MNHEY, CDR2 SVGAGI. The receptor was derived from a man aged 18 to 29 in good health. Some clones in this sample may be carry-over from other donors' samples. The chain couples TRBV6-5 to TRBJ2-1, with D hard to call. Sequencing input: naive CD4+ T cells from PBMCs. Specified subset: CD45RA+ positively selected. The CDR3 coding sequence is TGTGCCAGCAGTGGCAGCCCCCGAGGAGTGCAGCAGTTCTTC. Amino acid sequence: CASSGSPRGVQQFF.